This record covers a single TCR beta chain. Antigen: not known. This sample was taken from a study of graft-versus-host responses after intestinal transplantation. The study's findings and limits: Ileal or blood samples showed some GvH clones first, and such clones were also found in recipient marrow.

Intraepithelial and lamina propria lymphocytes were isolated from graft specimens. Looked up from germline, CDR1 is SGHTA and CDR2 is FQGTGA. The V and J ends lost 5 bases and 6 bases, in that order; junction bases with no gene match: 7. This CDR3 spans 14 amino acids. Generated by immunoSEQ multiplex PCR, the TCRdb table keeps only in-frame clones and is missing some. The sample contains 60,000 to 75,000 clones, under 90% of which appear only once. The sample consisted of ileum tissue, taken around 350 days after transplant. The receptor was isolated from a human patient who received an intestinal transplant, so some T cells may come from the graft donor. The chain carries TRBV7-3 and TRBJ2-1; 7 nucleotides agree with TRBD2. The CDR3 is CASSGLELGNEQFF. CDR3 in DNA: TGTGCCAGCAGCGGACTAGAGCTGGGCAATGAGCAGTTCTTC.